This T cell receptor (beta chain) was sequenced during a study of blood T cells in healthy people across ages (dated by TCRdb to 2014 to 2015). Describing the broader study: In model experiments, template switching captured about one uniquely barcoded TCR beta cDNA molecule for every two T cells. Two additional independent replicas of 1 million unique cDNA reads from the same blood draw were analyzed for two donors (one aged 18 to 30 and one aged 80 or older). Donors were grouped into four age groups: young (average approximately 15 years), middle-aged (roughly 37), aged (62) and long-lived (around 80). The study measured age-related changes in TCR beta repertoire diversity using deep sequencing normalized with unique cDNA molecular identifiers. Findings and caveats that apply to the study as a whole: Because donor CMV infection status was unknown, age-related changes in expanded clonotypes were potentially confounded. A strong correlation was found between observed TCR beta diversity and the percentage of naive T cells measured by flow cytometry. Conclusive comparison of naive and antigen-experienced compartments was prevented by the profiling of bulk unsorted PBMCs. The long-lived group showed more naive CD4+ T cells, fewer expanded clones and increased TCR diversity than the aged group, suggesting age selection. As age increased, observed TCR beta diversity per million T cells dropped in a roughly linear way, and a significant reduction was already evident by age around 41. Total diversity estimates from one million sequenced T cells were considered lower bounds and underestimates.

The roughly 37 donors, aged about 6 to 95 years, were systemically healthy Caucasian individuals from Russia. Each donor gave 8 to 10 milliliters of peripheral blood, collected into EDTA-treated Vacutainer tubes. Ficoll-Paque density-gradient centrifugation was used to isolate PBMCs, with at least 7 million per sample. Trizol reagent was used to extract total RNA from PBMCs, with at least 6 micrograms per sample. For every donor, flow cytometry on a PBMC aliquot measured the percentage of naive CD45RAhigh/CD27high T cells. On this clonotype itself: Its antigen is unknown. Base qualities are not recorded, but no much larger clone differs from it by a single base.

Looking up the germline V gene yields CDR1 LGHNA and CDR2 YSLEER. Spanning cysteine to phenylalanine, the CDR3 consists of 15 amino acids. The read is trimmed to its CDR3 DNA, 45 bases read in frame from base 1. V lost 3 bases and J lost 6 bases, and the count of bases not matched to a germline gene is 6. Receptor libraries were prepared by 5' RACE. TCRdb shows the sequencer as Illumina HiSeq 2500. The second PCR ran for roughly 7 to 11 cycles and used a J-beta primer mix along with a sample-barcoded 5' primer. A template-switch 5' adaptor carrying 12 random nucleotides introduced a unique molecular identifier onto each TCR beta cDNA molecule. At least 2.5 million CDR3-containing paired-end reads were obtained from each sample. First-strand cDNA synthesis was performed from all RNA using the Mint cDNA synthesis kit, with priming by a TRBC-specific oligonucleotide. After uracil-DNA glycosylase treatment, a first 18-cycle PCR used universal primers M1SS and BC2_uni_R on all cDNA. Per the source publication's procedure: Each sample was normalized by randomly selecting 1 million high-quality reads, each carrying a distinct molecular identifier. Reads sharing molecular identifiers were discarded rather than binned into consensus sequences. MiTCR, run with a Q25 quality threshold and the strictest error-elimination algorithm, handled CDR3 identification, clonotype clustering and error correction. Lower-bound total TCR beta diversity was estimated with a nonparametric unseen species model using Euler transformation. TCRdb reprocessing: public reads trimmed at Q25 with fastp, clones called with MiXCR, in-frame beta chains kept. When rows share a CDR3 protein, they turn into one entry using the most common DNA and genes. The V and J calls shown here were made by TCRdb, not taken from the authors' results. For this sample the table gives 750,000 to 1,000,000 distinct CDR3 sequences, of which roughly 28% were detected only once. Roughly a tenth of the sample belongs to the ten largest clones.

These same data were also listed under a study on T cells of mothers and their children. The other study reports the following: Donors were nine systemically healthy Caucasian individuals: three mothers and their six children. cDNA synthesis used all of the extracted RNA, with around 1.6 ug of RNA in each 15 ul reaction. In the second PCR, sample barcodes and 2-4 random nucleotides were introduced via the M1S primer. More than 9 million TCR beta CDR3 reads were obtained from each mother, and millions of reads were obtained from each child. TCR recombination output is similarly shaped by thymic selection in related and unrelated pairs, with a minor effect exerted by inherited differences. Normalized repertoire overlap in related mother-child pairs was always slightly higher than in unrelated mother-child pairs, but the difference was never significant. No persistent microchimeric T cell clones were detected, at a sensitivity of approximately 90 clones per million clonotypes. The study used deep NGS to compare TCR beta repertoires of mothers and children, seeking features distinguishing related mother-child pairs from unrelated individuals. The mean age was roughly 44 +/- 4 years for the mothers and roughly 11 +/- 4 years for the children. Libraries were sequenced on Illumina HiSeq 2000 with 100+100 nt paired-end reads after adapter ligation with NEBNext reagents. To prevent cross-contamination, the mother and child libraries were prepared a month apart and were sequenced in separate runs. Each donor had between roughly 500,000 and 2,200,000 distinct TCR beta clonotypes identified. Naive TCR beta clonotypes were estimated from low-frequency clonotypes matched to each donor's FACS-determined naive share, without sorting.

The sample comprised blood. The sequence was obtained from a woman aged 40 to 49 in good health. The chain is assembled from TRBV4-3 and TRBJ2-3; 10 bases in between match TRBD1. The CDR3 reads CASSQWDRGSDTQYF. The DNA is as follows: TGCGCCAGCAGCCAGTGGGACAGGGGTTCGGATACGCAGTATTTT.